The source of this TCR beta chain is a study of T cells and copy number aberrations in small-cell lung cancer. This clone was found a few times. The protocol was immunoSEQ multiplex PCR, while the TCRdb copy is restricted to in-frame clones and leaves out a portion. The sample has under 7,000 clones, about 72% seen once. CDR1 and CDR2 from the germline V gene are SQVTM and ANQGSEA. Losses at the gene ends were 3 bases for V and 4 bases for J; bases not matched to a gene: 4. The CDR3 extends over 14 amino acids. This TCR derives from a middle-aged man with small cell lung cancer. Sequencing input: tumor tissue. The chain is built from TRBV29-1 and TRBJ1-2; 11 nucleotides agree with TRBD1. The DNA for the CDR3 is TGCAGCGTTGACCAGGGACAGGGGGTCTATGGCTACACCTTC. This gives the protein CSVDQGQGVYGYTF. The full variable domain, with the rest looked up from reference TRBV29-1 and TRBJ1-2, is SAVISQKPSRDICQRGTSLTIQCQVDSQVTMMFWYRQQPGQSLTLIATANQGSEATYESGFVIDKFPISRPNLTFSTLTVSNMSPEDSSIYLCSVDQGQGVYGYTFGSGTRLTVV.